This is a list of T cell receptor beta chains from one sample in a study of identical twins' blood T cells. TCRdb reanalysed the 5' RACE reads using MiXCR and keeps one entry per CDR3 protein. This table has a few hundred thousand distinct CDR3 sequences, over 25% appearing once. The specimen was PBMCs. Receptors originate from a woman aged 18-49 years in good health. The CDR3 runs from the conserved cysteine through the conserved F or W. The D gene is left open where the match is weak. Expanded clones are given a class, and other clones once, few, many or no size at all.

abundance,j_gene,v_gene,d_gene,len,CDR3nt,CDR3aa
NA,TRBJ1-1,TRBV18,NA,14,TGTGCCAGCTCACCATCCAGGGGTAAGGCTGAAGCTTTCTTT,CASSPSRGKAEAFF
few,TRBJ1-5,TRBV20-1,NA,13,TGCAGTGCCGTGGGGGGGGTCAATCAGCCCCAGCATTTT,CSAVGGVNQPQHF
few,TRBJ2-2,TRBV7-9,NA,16,TGTGCCAGCAGCCCGAGCCGGGTCTCGTACACCGGGGAGCTGTTTTTT,CASSPSRVSYTGELFF
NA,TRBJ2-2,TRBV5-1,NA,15,TGCGCCAGCAGCTTGGACAGCCCGAACACCGGGGAGCTGTTTTTT,CASSLDSPNTGELFF
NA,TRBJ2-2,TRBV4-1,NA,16,TGCGCCAGCAGCCAAGACCCAATAGGGTTCGCCGGGGAGCTGTTTTTT,CASSQDPIGFAGELFF
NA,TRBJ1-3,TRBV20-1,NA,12,TGCAGTGCTGAGGACGCCGCCAACACCATATATTTT,CSAEDAANTIYF
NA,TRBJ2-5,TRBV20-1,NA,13,TGCAGTGCTAGTTGGGGAGGTCGGGAGACCCAGTACTTC,CSASWGGRETQYF
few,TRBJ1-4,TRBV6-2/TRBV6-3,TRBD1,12,TGTGCCAGCACGGGACAGCCTGAAAAACTGTTTTTT,CASTGQPEKLFF
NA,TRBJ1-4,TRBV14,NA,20,TGTGCCAGCAGCCAAGTAAATTCATTCGGGGGACGACAGTCTCGGGAAAAACTGTTTTTT,CASSQVNSFGGRQSREKLFF
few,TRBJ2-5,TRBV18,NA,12,TGTGCCAGCTCACCACAGTCCCAGACCCAGTACTTC,CASSPQSQTQYF
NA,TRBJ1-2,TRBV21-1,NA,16,TGTGCCAGCAGCAAAGGAACCCACGGGGATAACTATGGCTACACCTTC,CASSKGTHGDNYGYTF
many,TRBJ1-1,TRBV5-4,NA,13,TGTGCCAGCAGCTTCTTTGGAAGGAACGAAGCTTTCTTT,CASSFFGRNEAFF
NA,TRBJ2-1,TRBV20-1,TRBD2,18,TGCAGTGCTAGAGTTGGGACTAGCGGGGGGGCCCGATACAATGAGCAGTTCTTC,CSARVGTSGGARYNEQFF
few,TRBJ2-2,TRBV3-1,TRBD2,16,TGTGCCAGCAGCCATATACTAGCGGGATGGGGCGGGGAGCTGTTTTTT,CASSHILAGWGGELFF
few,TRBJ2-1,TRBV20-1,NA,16,TGCAGTGCTAGAAAGTTAGGGACCATCTCTGACAATGAGCAGTTCTTC,CSARKLGTISDNEQFF
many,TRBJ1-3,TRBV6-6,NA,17,TGTGCCAGCACCCCAATAGGGGGACAATTCTCTGGAAACACCATATATTTT,CASTPIGGQFSGNTIYF
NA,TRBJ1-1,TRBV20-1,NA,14,TGCAGTGCTAGAGTCAGGGAAGATAGGACTGAAGCTTTCTTT,CSARVREDRTEAFF
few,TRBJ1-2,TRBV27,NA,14,TGTGCCAGCAGTCAAACAGGGCCTATGGGGGGCTACACCTTC,CASSQTGPMGGYTF
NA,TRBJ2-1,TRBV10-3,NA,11,TGTGCCATCAGTATAGACAATGAGCAGTTCTTC,CAISIDNEQFF
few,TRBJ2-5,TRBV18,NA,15,TGTGCCAGCTCACCACCGAAACAGTTGGGAGAGACCCAGTACTTC,CASSPPKQLGETQYF
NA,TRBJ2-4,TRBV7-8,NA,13,TGTGCCAGCAGCTTAGATGTGGGCCACATTCAGTACTTC,CASSLDVGHIQYF
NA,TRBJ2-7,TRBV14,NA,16,TGTGCCAGCAGCCATGGCCTAGACAGCAGCTCCTACGAGCAGTACTTC,CASSHGLDSSSYEQYF
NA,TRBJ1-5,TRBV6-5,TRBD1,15,TGTGCCAGCAGTCAAGGCGGGACAGGAAATCGGCCCCAGCATTTT,CASSQGGTGNRPQHF
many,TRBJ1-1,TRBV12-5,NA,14,TGTGCTAGTGTCCCCGGGACTCTGAACACTGAAGCTTTCTTT,CASVPGTLNTEAFF
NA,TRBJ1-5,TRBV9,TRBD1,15,TGTGCCAGCAGCCCAGGGGGGGGATTAGGTCAGCCCCAGCATTTT,CASSPGGGLGQPQHF
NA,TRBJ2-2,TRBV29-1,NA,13,TGCAGCGTTGGAGGGAACAGGGACGGGGAGCTGTTTTTT,CSVGGNRDGELFF
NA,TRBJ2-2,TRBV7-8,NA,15,TGTGCCAGCAGCGTAGGACTCCCGGGGACCGGGGAGCTGTTTTTT,CASSVGLPGTGELFF
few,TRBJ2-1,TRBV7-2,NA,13,TGTGCCAGCAGCTCCGATACTTACAATGAGCAGTTCTTC,CASSSDTYNEQFF
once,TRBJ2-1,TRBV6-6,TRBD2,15,TGTGCCAGCACCCACGGGGGGTTTATCTACAATGAGCAGTTCTTC,CASTHGGFIYNEQFF
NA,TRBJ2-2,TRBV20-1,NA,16,TGCAGTGCTAGTTCACCGGGACCCCGGAACACCGGGGAGCTGTTTTTT,CSASSPGPRNTGELFF
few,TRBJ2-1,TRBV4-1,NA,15,TGCGCCAGCAGCCCCCTTTTGGGGGGCGTCAATGAGCAGTTCTTC,CASSPLLGGVNEQFF
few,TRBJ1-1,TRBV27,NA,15,TGTGCCAGCAGTTTGGGACCCAGGGAGGGCACTGAAGCTTTCTTT,CASSLGPREGTEAFF
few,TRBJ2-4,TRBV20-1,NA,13,TGCAGTGCTAGAGATCCTCGCGTGGGCATTCAGTACTTC,CSARDPRVGIQYF
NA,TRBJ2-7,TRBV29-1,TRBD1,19,TGCAGCGTTGTTTTACCCCGTAGGAGAACAGGGGAATACACCTACGAGCAGTACTTC,CSVVLPRRRTGEYTYEQYF
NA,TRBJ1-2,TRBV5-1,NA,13,TGCGCCAGCAGCTTACAGGGTATGGATGGCTACACCTTC,CASSLQGMDGYTF
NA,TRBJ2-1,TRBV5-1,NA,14,TGCGCCAGCAGCTTGTTGGGTAGCATGCATGAGCAGTTCTTC,CASSLLGSMHEQFF
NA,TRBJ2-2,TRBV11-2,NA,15,TGTGCCAGCAGTTCTCCGGCAGGTTCCACCGGGGAGCTGTTTTTT,CASSSPAGSTGELFF
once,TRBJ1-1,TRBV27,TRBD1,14,TGTGCCAGCAGTTTACAGGGGGCAAGGACTGAAGCTCTCTTT,CASSLQGARTEALF
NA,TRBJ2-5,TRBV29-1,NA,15,TGCAGCGTTTCAGGTCTACGAGGCGGGAAAGAGACCCAGTACTTC,CSVSGLRGGKETQYF
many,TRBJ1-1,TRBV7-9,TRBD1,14,TGTGCCAGCAGTCCGACAGGGGGCTACACTGAAGCTTTCTTT,CASSPTGGYTEAFF